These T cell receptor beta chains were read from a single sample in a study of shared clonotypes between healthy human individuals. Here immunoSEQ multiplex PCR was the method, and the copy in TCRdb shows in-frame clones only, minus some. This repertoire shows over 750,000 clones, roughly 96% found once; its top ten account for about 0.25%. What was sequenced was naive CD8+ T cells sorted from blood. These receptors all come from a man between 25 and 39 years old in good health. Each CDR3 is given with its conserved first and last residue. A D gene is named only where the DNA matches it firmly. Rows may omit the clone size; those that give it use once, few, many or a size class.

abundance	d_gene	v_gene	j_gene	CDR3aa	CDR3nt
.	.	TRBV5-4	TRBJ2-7	CASSPVGEGDEQYF	TGTGCCAGCAGCCCCGTAGGGGAGGGGGACGAGCAGTACTTC
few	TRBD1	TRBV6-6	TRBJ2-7	CASSFDRESSYEQYF	TGTGCCAGCAGTTTCGACAGGGAGAGCTCCTACGAGCAGTACTTC
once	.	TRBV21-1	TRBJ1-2	CASPASNYGYTF	TGTGCCAGCCCCGCCTCCAACTATGGCTACACCTTC
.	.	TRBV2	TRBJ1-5	CASSSWGHQPQHF	TGTGCCAGCAGTAGCTGGGGCCATCAGCCCCAGCATTTT
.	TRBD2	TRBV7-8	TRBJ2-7	CASSSTPGLAGEGEQYF	TGTGCCAGCAGCTCCACCCCGGGACTAGCGGGTGAGGGCGAGCAGTACTTC
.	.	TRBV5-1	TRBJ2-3	CASSAWTADTQYF	TGCGCCAGCAGCGCATGGACAGCAGATACGCAGTATTTT
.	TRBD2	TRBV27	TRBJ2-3	CASSPLNGGTDTQYF	TGTGCCAGCAGCCCATTGAACGGGGGGACAGATACGCAGTATTTT
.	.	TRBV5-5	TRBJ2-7	CASSASYEQYF	TGTGCCAGCAGCGCCTCCTACGAGCAGTACTTC
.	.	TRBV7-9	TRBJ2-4	CASSPKQGSAKNIQYF	TGTGCCAGCAGCCCTAAACAGGGTTCAGCCAAAAACATTCAGTACTTC
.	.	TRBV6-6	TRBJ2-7	CASSHGVHEQYF	TGTGCCAGCAGCCACGGGGTTCACGAGCAGTACTTC
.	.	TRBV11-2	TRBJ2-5	CASSLIHSSRYQETQYF	TGTGCCAGCAGCTTAATCCATTCTAGCAGGTACCAAGAGACCCAGTACTTC
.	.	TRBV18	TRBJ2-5	CASSPPDSQETQYF	TGTGCCAGCTCACCGCCGGACTCACAAGAGACCCAGTACTTC
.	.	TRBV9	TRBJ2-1	CASSVGRNEQFF	TGTGCCAGCAGCGTAGGACGCAATGAGCAGTTCTTC
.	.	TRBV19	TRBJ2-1	CASSVTPGDVNEQFF	TGTGCCAGTAGTGTTACACCGGGGGATGTCAATGAGCAGTTCTTC
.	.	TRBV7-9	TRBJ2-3	CASSALVGTLDTQYF	TGTGCCAGCAGCGCCTTAGTGGGGACCCTAGATACGCAGTATTTT
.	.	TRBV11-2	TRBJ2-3	CASSSTFADTQYF	TGTGCCAGCAGCTCTACCTTTGCAGATACGCAGTATTTT
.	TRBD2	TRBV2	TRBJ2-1	CASRGTSGNEQFF	TGTGCCAGCAGAGGGACTAGTGGAAATGAGCAGTTCTTC
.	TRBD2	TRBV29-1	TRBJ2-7	CSVGFLREGFYEQYF	TGCAGCGTTGGCTTTTTGCGGGAGGGCTTCTACGAGCAGTACTTC
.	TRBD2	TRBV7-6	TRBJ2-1	CASSLARASGREDEQFF	TGTGCCAGCAGCTTAGCGCGAGCTAGCGGGAGAGAGGACGAGCAGTTCTTC
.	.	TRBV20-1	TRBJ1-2	CSARLYGYTF	TGCAGTGCTAGGCTATATGGCTACACCTTC
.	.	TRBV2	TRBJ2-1	CASMKGKVGSYNEQFF	TGTGCCAGCATGAAAGGGAAAGTCGGCTCCTACAATGAGCAGTTCTTC
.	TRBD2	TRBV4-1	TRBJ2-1	CASSHSRTSQNEQFF	TGCGCCAGCAGTCATTCGAGGACTAGTCAAAATGAGCAGTTCTTC
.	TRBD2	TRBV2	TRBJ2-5	CASSEWVAGGPEETQYF	TGTGCCAGCAGTGAATGGGTAGCGGGAGGGCCCGAAGAGACCCAGTACTTC
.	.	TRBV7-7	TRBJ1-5	CASSFVQPQHF	TGTGCTAGCAGCTTCGTTCAGCCCCAGCATTTT
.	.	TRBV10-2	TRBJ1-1	CASSESGATEAFF	TGCGCCAGCAGTGAGTCAGGGGCGACTGAAGCTTTCTTT
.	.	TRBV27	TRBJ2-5	CASSLKGRGQETQYF	TGTGCCAGCAGTTTAAAGGGGCGGGGCCAAGAGACCCAGTACTTC
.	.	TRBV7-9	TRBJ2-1	CASSPQQRWEQFF	TGTGCCAGCAGCCCACAACAGCGTTGGGAGCAGTTCTTC
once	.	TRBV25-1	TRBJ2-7	CASSALAQSPNYEQYF	TGTGCCAGCAGTGCGTTGGCACAGAGCCCTAACTACGAGCAGTACTTC
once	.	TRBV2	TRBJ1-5	CASSPPWGQDDQPQHF	TGTGCCAGCAGCCCTCCATGGGGGCAGGACGATCAGCCCCAGCATTTT
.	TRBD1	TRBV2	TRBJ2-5	CASRGDRETQYF	TGTGCCAGCAGAGGGGACAGAGAGACCCAGTACTTC
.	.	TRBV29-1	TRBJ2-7	CSFRSGEAYEQYF	TGCAGCTTCCGGAGTGGGGAGGCCTACGAGCAGTACTTC
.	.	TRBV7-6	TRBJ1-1	CASSLLRDGNTEAFF	TGTGCCAGCAGTCTCCTCAGGGATGGGAACACTGAAGCTTTCTTT
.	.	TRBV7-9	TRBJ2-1	CASSLGDSTYNEQFF	TGTGCCAGCAGCTTAGGGGACTCGACCTACAATGAGCAGTTCTTC
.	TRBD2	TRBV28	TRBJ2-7	CASRRGGTSGRMDHEQYF	TGTGCCAGCAGACGTGGGGGGACTAGCGGGAGAATGGACCACGAGCAGTACTTC
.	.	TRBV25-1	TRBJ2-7	CASSGAGTPYEQYF	TGTGCCAGCAGTGGGGCGGGTACCCCCTACGAGCAGTACTTC
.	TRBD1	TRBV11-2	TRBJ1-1	CASSFRTGPNTEAFF	TGTGCCAGCAGCTTCCGGACAGGGCCGAACACTGAAGCTTTCTTT
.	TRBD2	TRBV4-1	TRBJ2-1	CASSQAASGMNEQFF	TGCGCCAGCAGCCAAGCGGCTAGCGGGATGAATGAGCAGTTCTTC
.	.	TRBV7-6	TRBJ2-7	CASSLPSGGGYEQYF	TGTGCCAGCAGCTTGCCGTCAGGGGGAGGGTACGAGCAGTACTTC
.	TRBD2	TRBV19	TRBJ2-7	CASSIAAGGSYEQYF	TGTGCCAGTAGTATAGCAGCGGGAGGATCCTACGAGCAGTACTTC
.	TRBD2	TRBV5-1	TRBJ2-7	CASSLEPGLAYEQYF	TGCGCCAGCAGCCTGGAACCGGGACTAGCCTACGAGCAGTACTTC
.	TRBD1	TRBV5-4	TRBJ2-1	CASSPQGGASYEQFF	TGTGCCAGCAGCCCACAGGGGGGCGCATCGTATGAGCAGTTCTTC
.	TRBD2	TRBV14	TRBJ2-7	CASSQDILGDLAGASEQYF	TGTGCCAGCAGCCAAGACATTCTCGGTGATCTAGCGGGAGCCTCCGAGCAGTACTTC
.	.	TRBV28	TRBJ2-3	CATELDTDTQYF	TGTGCCACCGAACTAGACACAGATACGCAGTATTTT
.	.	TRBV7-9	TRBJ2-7	CASSSRFYEQYF	TGTGCCAGCAGCTCCAGATTCTACGAGCAGTACTTC
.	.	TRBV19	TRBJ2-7	CASSIVGRDYEQYF	TGTGCCAGTAGTATAGTGGGAAGGGATTACGAGCAGTACTTC
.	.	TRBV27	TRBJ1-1	CASSFKRTNTEAFF	TGTGCCAGCAGTTTTAAACGGACGAACACTGAAGCTTTCTTT
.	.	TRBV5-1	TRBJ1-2	CASSLARIYGYTF	TGCGCCAGCAGCTTGGCCAGGATCTATGGCTACACCTTC